Listed below are T cell receptor beta chains from one sample, sequenced in a study of cytomegalovirus exposure and HLA in healthy donors. The table came from immunoSEQ multiplex PCR; TCRdb's copy has only in-frame clones and leaves some out. The repertoire holds tens of thousands of clones, with just over 75% as singletons. What was sequenced was PBMCs. These receptors came from a man aged 45-60 years in good health and CMV-seropositive. Both conserved end residues are part of each CDR3. Clone sizes are given selectively: once, few, many, or a class where the clone is expanded.

>16|TRBJ2-7|few|TRBV10-3
CAIRGSTVAGTYEQYF
>15|TRBJ1-1|-|TRBV27
CASRIGLARNTEAFF
>14|TRBJ1-3|-|TRBV25-1
CASTQGISGNTIYF
>14|TRBJ2-2|few|TRBV7-9
CASSTDRQSGELFF
>15|TRBJ2-1|-|TRBV9
CASSVSGISYNEQFF
>14|TRBJ2-1|-|TRBV29-1
CSVQTSEFYNEQFF
>14|TRBJ2-7|-|TRBV11-3
CASSLDQGGYEQYF
>13|TRBJ1-1|-|TRBV7-2
CASSALQGTEAFF
>19|TRBJ2-2|-|TRBV7-6
CASSLRNLVLPANTGELFF
>16|TRBJ2-2|-|TRBV30
CAWSAPGRMNTGELFF